One TCR beta chain is described in this entry. Its antigen is currently not known. Base qualities are not at hand, and no much larger clone is one base apart. The record originates from a study of T cell responses to AZD1222 COVID-19 vaccine (TCRdb year 2021). For context, the study as a whole: AZD1222 recipients with second doses at about 4 weeks or about 12 weeks were pooled, because spike-specific TCR depth and breadth did not differ between schedules. A total of approximately 230 trial participants underwent TCR sequencing, of whom around 200 received two doses of AZD1222 and about 26 received two doses of the MenACWY control vaccine. Trial participants were enrolled by age into subgroups of 18-55, 56-69 and 70-plus years, and roughly 150, 30 and 60 TCR-sequenced participants, respectively, were included in these subgroups.

What the research found in general, with its limitations: Spike-specific TCR breadth and depth rose significantly after two AZD1222 doses compared with day 0 and with MenACWY recipients. Participants were mostly white British and included more females than males, and it was suggested by the authors that clonal diversity may have been underestimated. Conclusions about previously exposed vaccinees are limited, since just five or six AZD1222 recipients were seropositive for SARS-CoV-2 at baseline. The 56-69-year group was small, and its depth increase did not reach significance, likely because of low power. No day 14 peak-response samples were available, so repertoires were characterized only after the peak T cell response. Epitopes outside the regions mutated in the B.1.351 and B.1.1.7 variants were reportedly recognized by nearly half of the unique spike-specific TCRs. CD4 TCRs associated with the vaccine covered the entire spike protein, and the dominant responses were in regions 160-218 and 743-854.

The CDR3 regions of human TCRbeta chains were subjected to immunosequencing. The authors' analysis ran thus. Repertoire TCRs were matched against a reference library of SARS-CoV-2-specific TCRs generated with the MIRA antigen-specificity platform. Breadth meant the fraction of unique TCRs that were SARS-CoV-2-associated, whereas depth meant the fraction of total T cells that were SARS-CoV-2-associated. Using the MIRA data, every spike-specific TCR was mapped to the spike region that the TCR reacted to and assigned to either a CD4 or a CD8 class. Log10-transformed breadth and depth values were compared by one-way ANOVA with Sidak's multiple comparisons tests. Sourced from immuneACCESS, this table was stored by TCRdb with only in-frame sequences that have V and J called. A share of the clones is absent; for the studies checked, an unresolved V gene accounts for under half, and the remainder has no known explanation. D and trimming were read from the DNA, whereas the V and J calls and clone size are those reported in that table. In this sample the table shows 130,000 or so clones, 90% of which occur a single time. The ten largest clones represent 6% to 9% of the sample.

V and J are truncated by 2 bases and 0 bases respectively, leaving an intervening sequence of 11 bases. According to the germline V gene (reference sequence), CDR1 reads MNHNY and CDR2 reads SVGAGI. The cysteine opens and the phenylalanine closes a CDR3 of 16 amino acids. Only the CDR3 portion is preserved as DNA: 48 bases, with reading frame beginning at the first base. In the paper's terms, the time point label means: baseline before first vaccination. Samples from vaccinated people were obtained from the UK trials COV001 and COV002, which included a single-blind randomized controlled phase 2/3 trial of AZD1222 (ChAdOx1 nCoV-19) in healthy adults. Trial participant PBMC samples were collected at day 0 and day 28 after the second dose for TCRbeta chain sequencing.

Material: peripheral blood, obtained on day 0 of AZD1222 vaccination. Here the chain combines TRBV6-6 and TRBJ2-1; no D gene can be assigned with confidence. The TCR originated in an adult in good health. CDR3 sequence: CASSYRRRPSYNEQFF. The nucleotide sequence is given as TGTGCCAGCAGTTACCGGCGGCGTCCCTCCTACAATGAGCAGTTCTTC.